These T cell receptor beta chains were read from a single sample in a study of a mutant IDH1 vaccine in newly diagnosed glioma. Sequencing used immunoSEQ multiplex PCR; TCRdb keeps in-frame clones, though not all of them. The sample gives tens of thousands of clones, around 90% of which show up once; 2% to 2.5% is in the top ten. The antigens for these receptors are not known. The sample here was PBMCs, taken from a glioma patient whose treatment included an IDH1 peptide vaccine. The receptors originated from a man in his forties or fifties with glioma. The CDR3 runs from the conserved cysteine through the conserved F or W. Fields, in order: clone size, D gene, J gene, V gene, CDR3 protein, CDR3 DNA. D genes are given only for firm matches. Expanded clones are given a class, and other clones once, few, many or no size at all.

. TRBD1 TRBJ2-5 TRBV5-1 CASGTGQETQYF TGCGCCAGCGGGACAGGCCAAGAGACCCAGTACTTC
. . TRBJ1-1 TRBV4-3 CASSPRQERVNTEAFF TGCGCCAGCAGCCCGAGACAGGAAAGGGTGAACACTGAAGCTTTCTTT
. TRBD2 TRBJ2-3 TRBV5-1 CASSLSPSGLGTDTQYF TGCGCCAGCAGCTTGTCCCCTAGCGGGTTGGGCACAGATACGCAGTATTTT
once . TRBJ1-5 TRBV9 CASSAEGFSNQPQHF TGTGCCAGCAGCGCCGAGGGGTTCAGCAATCAGCCCCAGCATTTT
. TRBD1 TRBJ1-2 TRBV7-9 CASSYSDRGRHGYTF TGTGCCAGCAGCTATTCGGACAGGGGGAGGCATGGCTACACCTTC
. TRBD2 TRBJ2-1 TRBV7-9 CASSLIPGGNEQFF TGTGCCAGCAGCTTAATCCCGGGGGGGAATGAGCAGTTCTTC
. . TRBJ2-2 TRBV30 CAWSPTRGFTGELFF TGTGCCTGGAGTCCGACACGGGGGTTCACCGGGGAGCTGTTTTTT
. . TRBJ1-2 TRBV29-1 CSVQGQPDYGYTF TGCAGCGTTCAAGGGCAGCCGGACTATGGCTACACCTTC
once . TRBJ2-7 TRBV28 CASSQGGFGSARYEQYF TGTGCCAGCAGCCAGGGGGGATTTGGGAGTGCTCGGTACGAGCAGTACTTC
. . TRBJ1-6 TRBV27 CASSLLTDRTPRNSPLHF TGTGCCAGCAGTTTACTGACCGACCGTACGCCTCGGAATTCACCCCTCCACTTT
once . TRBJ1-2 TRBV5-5 CASSLVRTPDYGYTF TGTGCCAGCAGCTTGGTAAGGACTCCGGACTATGGCTACACCTTC
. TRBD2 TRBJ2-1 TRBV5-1 CASSSAAGSNEQFF TGCGCCAGCAGCTCCGCAGCGGGATCCAATGAGCAGTTCTTC
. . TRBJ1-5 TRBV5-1 CASSLSGYNQPQHF TGCGCCAGCAGCTTGTCTGGTTACAATCAGCCCCAGCATTTT
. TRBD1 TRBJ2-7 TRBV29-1 CSVESLDPQRGQLGYQQYF TGCAGCGTTGAAAGTCTGGACCCCCAGAGGGGACAGCTGGGATACCAGCAGTACTTC
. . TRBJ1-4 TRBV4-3 CASSQEGSVWGNEKLFF TGCGCCAGCAGCCAAGAAGGATCGGTCTGGGGCAATGAAAAACTGTTTTTT
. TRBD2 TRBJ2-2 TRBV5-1 CASSSGTSPTGELFF TGCGCCAGCAGCTCCGGGACTAGCCCCACCGGGGAGCTGTTTTTT
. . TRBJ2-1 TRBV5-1 CASSSAGTSYNEQFF TGCGCCAGCAGCTCGGCGGGGACCTCATACAATGAGCAGTTCTTC
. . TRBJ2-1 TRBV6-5 CASSSGIGDEQFF TGTGCCAGCAGCTCAGGGATAGGGGATGAGCAGTTCTTC
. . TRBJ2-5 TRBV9 CASSVEPEAGETQYF TGTGCCAGCAGCGTAGAACCAGAAGCGGGAGAGACCCAGTACTTC
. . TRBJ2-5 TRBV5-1 CASSSLQETQYF TGCGCCAGCAGCTCGCTCCAAGAGACCCAGTACTTC
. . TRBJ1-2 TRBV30 CAWSKRASGLSGYTF TGTGCCTGGAGCAAACGGGCCTCTGGATTGAGCGGCTACACCTTC
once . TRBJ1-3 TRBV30 CARHSGNTIYF TGTGCCCGGCACTCTGGAAACACCATATATTTT
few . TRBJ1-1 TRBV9 CASSAGQHRNTEAFF TGTGCCAGCAGCGCAGGACAGCACCGGAACACTGAAGCTTTCTTT
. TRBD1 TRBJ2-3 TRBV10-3 CAISRDRGSADTQYF TGTGCCATCAGTCGGGACAGGGGGTCGGCAGATACGCAGTATTTT
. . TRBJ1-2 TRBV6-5 CASSYSVPGLGYGYTF TGTGCCAGCAGTTACTCGGTCCCAGGGTTAGGCTATGGCTACACCTTC
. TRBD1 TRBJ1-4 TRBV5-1 CASSPSGQGKSVTNEKLFF TGCGCCAGCAGCCCTTCCGGACAGGGGAAGTCGGTCACTAATGAAAAACTGTTTTTT
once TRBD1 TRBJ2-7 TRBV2 CASTPGTGGFYEQYF TGTGCCAGCACTCCCGGGACAGGGGGTTTCTACGAGCAGTACTTC
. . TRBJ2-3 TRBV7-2 CASSDSGLRTDTQYF TGTGCCAGCAGCGACTCGGGACTCCGCACAGATACGCAGTATTTT
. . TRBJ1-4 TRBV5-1 CASSLALSNNEKLFF TGCGCCAGCAGCTTGGCCCTCAGCAATAATGAAAAACTGTTTTTT
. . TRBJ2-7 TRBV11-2 CASQRLYEQYF TGTGCCAGCCAACGACTCTACGAGCAGTACTTC
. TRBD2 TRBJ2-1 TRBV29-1 CSVPGTRVFNEQFF TGCAGCGTTCCCGGGACTAGAGTTTTCAATGAGCAGTTCTTC
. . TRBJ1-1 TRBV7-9 CASSFPGKYTEAFF TGTGCCAGCAGCTTCCCAGGGAAATACACTGAAGCTTTCTTT
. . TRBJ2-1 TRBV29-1 CSVGGQRGEQFF TGCAGCGTTGGAGGCCAACGCGGTGAGCAGTTCTTC
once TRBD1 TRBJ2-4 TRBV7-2 CASSTGGENIQYF TGTGCCAGCTCGACAGGGGGCGAAAACATTCAGTACTTC
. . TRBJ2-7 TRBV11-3 CASSPPGADEQYF TGTGCCAGCAGCCCCCCGGGGGCCGACGAGCAGTACTTC
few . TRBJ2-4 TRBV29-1 CSVTTAAKNIQYF TGCAGCGTTACGACAGCAGCCAAAAACATTCAGTACTTC
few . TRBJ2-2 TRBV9 CASSEGYRSRELFF TGTGCCAGCAGCGAGGGCTATAGGAGCAGGGAGCTGTTTTTT
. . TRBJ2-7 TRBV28 CASSFRPGEQYF TGTGCCAGCAGTTTTCGCCCAGGCGAGCAGTACTTC
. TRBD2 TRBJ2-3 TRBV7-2 CASSSGTSGTAYTQYF TGTGCCAGCAGCTCCGGGACTAGCGGGACGGCTTATACGCAGTATTTT